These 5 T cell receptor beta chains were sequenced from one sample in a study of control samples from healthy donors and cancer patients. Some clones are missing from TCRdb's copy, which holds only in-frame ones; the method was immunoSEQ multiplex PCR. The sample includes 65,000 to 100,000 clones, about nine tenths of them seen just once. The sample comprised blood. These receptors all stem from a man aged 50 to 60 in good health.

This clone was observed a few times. The CDR3 DNA reads as TGCAGCGTTGACGGCTACACCTTC. As protein: CSVDGYTF. This chain connects TRBV29-1 to TRBJ1-2, with D unresolved. Deletions cut 3 bases from V and 8 bases from J, with 1 base between. The CDR3 has 8 amino acids. CDR1 and CDR2 from the germline V gene are SQVTM and ANQGSEA.

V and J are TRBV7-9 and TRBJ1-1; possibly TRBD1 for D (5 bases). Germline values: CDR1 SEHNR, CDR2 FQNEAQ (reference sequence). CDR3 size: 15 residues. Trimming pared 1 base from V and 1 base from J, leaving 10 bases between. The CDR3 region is CASSLERGGNTEAFF. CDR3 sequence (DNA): TGTGCCAGCAGCTTAGAGAGGGGTGGGAACACTGAAGCTTTCTTT.

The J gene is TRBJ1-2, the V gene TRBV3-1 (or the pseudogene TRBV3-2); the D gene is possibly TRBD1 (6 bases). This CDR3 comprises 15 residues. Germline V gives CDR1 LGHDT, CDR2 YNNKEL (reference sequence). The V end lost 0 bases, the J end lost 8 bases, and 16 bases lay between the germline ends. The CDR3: CASSQEGGIGQGYTF. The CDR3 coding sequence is TGTGCCAGCAGCCAAGAGGGTGGAATAGGACAGGGCTACACCTTC.

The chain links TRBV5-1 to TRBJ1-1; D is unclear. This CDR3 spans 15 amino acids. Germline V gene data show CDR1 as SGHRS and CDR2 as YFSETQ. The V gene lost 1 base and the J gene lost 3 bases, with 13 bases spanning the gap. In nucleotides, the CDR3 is TGCGCCAGCAGCTTGAGTGTGCGGGGTGACACTGAAGCTTTCTTT. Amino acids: CASSLSVRGDTEAFF.

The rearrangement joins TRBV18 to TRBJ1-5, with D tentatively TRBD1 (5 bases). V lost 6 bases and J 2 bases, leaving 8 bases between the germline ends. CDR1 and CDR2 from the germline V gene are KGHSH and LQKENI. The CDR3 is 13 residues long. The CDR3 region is CASSTGGNQPQHF. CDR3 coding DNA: TGTGCCAGCTCCACGGGGGGCAATCAGCCCCAGCATTTT.